This TCR beta chain was retrieved from a study of T-cell reconstitution after alpha-beta-depleted transplantation in children. Unique molecular identifiers were used to barcode this TCRbeta library. A single record per CDR3 protein comes from TCRdb applying MiXCR to the PCR reads. The sample records about 230,000 distinct CDR3 sequences, under 9.5% being singletons. This clonotype was detected ten times or more. The sample was PBMCs from the stem cell graft donor, taken from the stem cell graft. The TCR comes from a human donor who donated a stem cell graft to a child with acute lymphoblastic leukemia.

The CDR3 DNA is TGCGCCAGCAGTGAGAGGACTCCTGGGGGCAATGAGCAGTTCTTC. Protein: CASSERTPGGNEQFF. This chain uses TRBV10-1 with TRBJ2-1; the D gene could be TRBD1 or TRBD2 (5 bases each). The CDR3 is 15 amino acids. The V and J ends lost 2 bases and 6 bases respectively, with 14 bases between them. The germline gives CDR1 WNHNN, CDR2 SYGVQD (reference sequence).